What follows describes a single T cell receptor (beta chain). The antigen it recognizes is unknown. No much larger clonotype is one base removed from it; base qualities were not supplied. The data were taken from a study of cytomegalovirus exposure and HLA in healthy donors (dated by TCRdb to the late 2010s). At the level of the whole study: In an earlier analysis of approximately 500 of the donors, 276 Gb of sequence data and just under 120 million unique TCR beta sequences from roughly 180 million T cells were reported. Roughly 300 gigabases of sequencing data and approximately 85 million unique TCR sequences were included in an early release covering about 600 HLA-typed donors. Of the roughly 400 genotyped donors, approximately 80% were placed in the genetic ancestry cluster associated with self-reported Caucasian donors. The study aimed to test whether signatures of past pathogen exposure could be identified by cataloging public T cell receptors. Using immunosequencing, the study profiled T cell repertoires from around 670 subjects and related those repertoires to cytomegalovirus serostatus. In addition to the first cohort of 650 to 750 subjects, a separate validation cohort of 120 different subjects was used. To predict cytomegalovirus infection status, the study brought together high-throughput TCR immunosequencing, statistical association of individual TCRs with disease status, and machine learning. A later analysis re-analyzed previously published TCR beta repertoires from approximately 670 donors and added high-resolution HLA genotyping to study TCR occurrence patterns. Rather than drawing on any new phenotypic data, the later analysis identified candidate immune exposures from TCR beta sequences and the way those sequences occurred across donors. An earlier analysis of 500 to 650 of the donors applied high-throughput TCR beta sequencing to assess whether each TCR beta V gene segment acted as functional or pseudogenic. Donor age, sex, ethnicity and CMV serostatus were collected together with the repertoire data. A later genetic analysis used genome-wide SNP genotypes for about 60% of the roughly 700 donors, treating that subset as a discovery cohort. All discovery cohort repertoires had been generated on a single sequencing platform. Class I and class II HLA loci were covered by the typing at four-digit resolution. The number of typed donors differed by locus: 629-630 for A, B, C, DRB1 and DQB1; some 500 for DQA1; 606 for DPA1; and around 470 for DPB1. Because of strong linkage in the cohort, 5 or 6 DR-DQ haplotypes were treated as single units for association and clustering. Among over 350 genotyped donors of the cohort, an average of about 240,000 unique TCR beta nucleotide sequences were sequenced per donor, roughly 20% of them non-productive. Overall study outcomes, separate from this receptor: In vitro tests confirmed that three of the cytomegalovirus-associated TCR beta chains recognize cytomegalovirus antigens. HLA typing was unavailable for some donors at each locus, so association tests used only the typed subset. According to the authors, the approach could potentially be generalized to other disease states and immunological phenotypes. According to a later analysis, most CMV-associated TCR beta chains appeared to be HLA-restricted, and the HLA associations seemed to be driven largely by CMV exposure. When HLA alleles, especially DR and DQ, strongly co-occurred, TCR associations were difficult to assign to individual alleles. A further reported finding was that TCR beta sequences accurately predicted the HLA-A and HLA-B alleles for most subjects in the first cohort. CMV serostatus was the only immune exposure information available for the cohort. V-gene and J-gene trimming of TCR beta chains was associated with a missense DCLRE1C variant in a later genetic analysis, and the association was replicated in an independent cohort. Because counts were too low, roughly 16 rarely observed V segments, including chromosome 9 orphons, were excluded from the earlier analysis of 500 to 700 of the donors. Most TCR sequences were observed very rarely across donors, whereas some public TCRs were present in many individuals. Specific HLA alleles were associated with 16,951 TCR beta sequences at a false discovery rate of 0.05 in a later analysis. Presence/absence analyses assumed roughly uniform sequencing depth across donors, an assumption that may not hold. A later analysis reported that several top co-occurrence clusters appeared linked to parvovirus B19, influenza, CMV and Epstein-Barr virus. Broadly in line with IMGT annotations, most TCR beta V segments showed up in productive rearrangements about 87% or about 30% of the time in an earlier analysis of around 600 of the donors. In a later analysis, TCR association rates were found to vary across HLA loci, with the most associated TCRs seen for DRB1 alleles and the fewest for HLA-C alleles. The classifier was reported to diagnose cytomegalovirus status with high specificity and sensitivity in both the original and validation cohorts. Correlated functional status among segregating V segments might reflect linkage disequilibrium, but an unknown experimental factor could not be ruled out. The study gave a list of roughly 150 TCR beta chains associated with cytomegalovirus. Only TCR beta chains were sequenced in this cohort, and the absence of alpha or paired-chain data limited detectable features. In a later genetic analysis, fewer N-insertions in productive TCRs were reported among donors in an Asian-associated ancestry cluster than the roughly 700-donor mean. The sequencing pipeline was judged likely to have produced a cluster of highly shared sequence variants as a technical artifact. In a later analysis, HLA-associated TCR beta chains showed more clonal expansion and lower generation probabilities than non-associated chains that were equally common.

The cohort comprised approximately 700 healthy bone marrow donors. At the time of sampling, every cohort member was nominally healthy, though immune exposures that went unrecorded were likely present. The donor was CMV seropositive and belonged to the group of more than 250 seropositive cohort members. Each donor provided a peripheral blood sample, and peripheral blood mononuclear cells were used for TCR beta sequencing. The Qiagen DNeasy Blood Extraction Kit was used to extract genomic DNA from the blood cell samples. Libraries were constructed by the immunoSEQ multiplex PCR assay. A mixture of 60 forward primers for TCR Vbeta segments and 13 reverse primers for TCR Jbeta segments was used in the multiplex PCR. A multiplex PCR assay on genomic DNA amplified the CDR3 region of rearranged TCR beta genes. The amplified TCR beta libraries were sequenced on the Illumina HiSeq System as 87-base-pair reads. In the original analysis: Across the 600 to 700 repertoires, a later analysis counted 80 million or so unique TCR beta chains, some 11 million of which were shared by at least two donors. Raw reads were error-corrected and collapsed into unique sequences by a nearest-neighbor algorithm in which closely related sequences were merged to remove PCR and sequencing errors. Alignment of CDR3 sequences to IMGT reference sequences was used to assign V, D and J gene segments. For a sequence to be retained, at least a six-nucleotide match to both a V gene segment and a J gene segment was required. Rearrangements were classified as productive when the CDR3 lacked stop codons and remained in frame with V and J, and all other rearrangements were classified as non-productive. CDR3 was defined by IMGT convention, running from the second conserved V-encoded cysteine to the conserved J-encoded phenylalanine. The earlier analysis of fewer than 750 of the donors excluded sequences that lacked an unambiguous match to a single V gene segment. An earlier analysis of a few hundred of the donors called V segments functional above 56.7% productive rearrangements and segregating when the between-donor standard deviation exceeded 5%. A statistical classification framework was built for diagnosing cytomegalovirus status from the catalog of TCR beta chain sequences. A later analysis assigned V and J genes by comparing TCR nucleotide sequences with IMGT/GENE-DB human TR gene sequences. In a later analysis, CDR3 sequences and most-parsimonious VDJ recombination scenarios were assigned using the TCRdist pipeline. In a later analysis, each TCR beta chain was defined by its CDR3 amino acid sequence together with its V-gene family, and reads without a unique V-gene family were excluded. In a later analysis, approximately 640 highly shared, low-generation-probability nucleotide sequences were removed to address suspected cross-contamination and a sequencing artifact. For each public chain, a later analysis derived a clonal expansion index from normalized ranks of inferred template counts within each repertoire. A later analysis computed generation probabilities with a VDJ recombination model fitted to out-of-frame rearrangements, and checked the results against IGoR. A later analysis scored TCR-TCR, TCR-HLA and TCR-CMV co-occurrence with hypergeometric tests, applying a repertoire-size bias correction to TCR pairs. In a later analysis, false discovery rates were estimated by permuting HLA or CMV assignments 20 times. In a later analysis, co-occurring TCRs were grouped using DBSCAN, with TCRdist sequence similarity added in when clustering inside HLA-allele-positive subsets. Co-occurrence clustering excluded repertoires with fewer than 30,000 or more than 120,000 public chains, plus five with anomalous nucleotide sharing. TCRdb provides this immuneACCESS table in a form limited to in-frame rearrangements. Some clones are lacking; in checked studies, under half of them reflect an unresolved V gene, and why the rest are absent is not known. The V and J calls and clone size come from that table; D and trimming were worked out from the DNA. The sample data list more than 130,000 clones, and about four fifths of these were observed just once. Jointly, the top ten make up around 4.5% of the sample.

Sequencing used PBMCs. The TCR originated in a man aged 40-55 years in good health and CMV-seropositive.

This receptor carries the CDR3 CASSQRQGSYEQYF. The bases read TGCGCCAGCAGCCAACGGCAGGGATCCTACGAGCAGTACTTC. The chain is made from TRBV4-1 and TRBJ2-7; TRBD1 is a weak D gene call, 5 bases matching. Relative to germline, V is 2 bases shorter and J is 1 base shorter, with 9 bases between their ends. From the cysteine up to the phenylalanine, the CDR3 has a length of 14 residues. The sequence is cut down to CDR3 DNA, 42 bases in frame from base 1. The germline V gene sets CDR1 to MGHRA and CDR2 to YSYEKL.